A selection of T cell receptor beta chains follows, all from one sample in a study of persistence of HIV-infected CD4 T cells. Sequenced by immunoSEQ multiplex PCR; TCRdb stores in-frame clones only, minus some. The table includes about 45,000 clones, over 80% detected once. These receptors have no identified antigens. The sample here was CD4+ T cells sorted from PBMCs after approximately 18-hour stimulation, taken from a patient who received antiretroviral therapy. The receptors derive from an adult woman with HIV who was CMV-seropositive. CDR3s include the opening cysteine and the closing phenylalanine or tryptophan. The D gene is left open where the match is weak. Only some rows state a clone size, as once, few, many or a class for expanded clones.

>TRBV6-6|NA|TRBJ2-7|NA
TGTGCCAGCAGTTACCCGAGTCGGCGAGAGCAGTACTTC
CASSYPSRREQYF
>TRBV4-3|NA|TRBJ1-2|NA
TGCGCCAGCAGCCAAGAAGTCCGGGGGCAAGGCTACACCTTC
CASSQEVRGQGYTF
>TRBV21-1|NA|TRBJ2-7|NA
TGTGCCAGCAGCTCACATCCGGGACAGTCCTACGAGCAGTACTTC
CASSSHPGQSYEQYF
>TRBV4-1|NA|TRBJ1-1|NA
TGCGCCAGCAGCCGAAGACGGGAATCCCTGAACACTGAAGCTTTCTTT
CASSRRRESLNTEAFF
>TRBV3-1/TRBV3-2|NA|TRBJ2-7|TRBD1
TGTGCCAGCAGCCGTGACAGGGTGAGAACAAGGGAGCAGTACTTC
CASSRDRVRTREQYF
>TRBV12-3/TRBV12-4|once|TRBJ2-5|NA
TGTGCCAGCACCAACTCTCCGGAGACCCAGTACTTC
CASTNSPETQYF
>TRBV7-2|NA|TRBJ2-5|NA
TGTGCCAGCAGCTTAACTAGTCGCCTCCAAGAGACCCAGTACTTC
CASSLTSRLQETQYF
>TRBV25-1|NA|TRBJ1-2|NA
TGTGCCAGCAGTGGCAGGGTTGGCTACACCTTC
CASSGRVGYTF
>TRBV14|NA|TRBJ2-7|NA
TGTGCCAGCAGCCAAGCCGGATACGAGCAGTACTTC
CASSQAGYEQYF
>TRBV10-1|NA|TRBJ2-3|TRBD1
TGCGCCAGCAGTAATCCACAGGGGATTGGGAGAGATACGCAGTATTTT
CASSNPQGIGRDTQYF
>TRBV28|NA|TRBJ1-5|TRBD1
TGTGCCAGCAGTCTCCACGGGACAGGCCCCAATCAGCCCCAGCATTTT
CASSLHGTGPNQPQHF
>TRBV20-1|once|TRBJ1-1|NA
TGCAGTGTCTGGGACATCGAAGCTTTCTTT
CSVWDIEAFF
>TRBV24-1|NA|TRBJ2-1|TRBD1
TGTGCCACCAGTGGTGCCAGGGACAGGGGATGGGCATGGGAGCAGTTCTTC
CATSGARDRGWAWEQFF
>TRBV7-9|once|TRBJ1-5|NA
TGTGCCAGCAACTCTGCTCAGGGAATGCGGAGCAATCAGCCCCAGCATTTT
CASNSAQGMRSNQPQHF